The rows below give T cell receptor beta chains drawn from one sample of a study of T cell repertoires in cytomegalovirus infection. TCRdb used MiXCR to reprocess the reads, holding one entry per CDR3 protein. This table has hundreds of thousands of distinct CDR3 sequences, less than 40% appearing once. These receptors' targets are unknown. Source: cultured CD8+ T cells from PBMCs, taken from culture after CMV antigen stimulation. Every receptor here comes from a human donor in good health (CMV status not recorded). Some clones in this sample may be carry-over from other donors' samples. CDR3s include the opening cysteine and the closing phenylalanine or tryptophan. The D gene is left open where the match is weak. Expanded clones get a size class; other rows say once, few or many, or leave the size out.

d_call j_call clone_size v_call cdr3_aa cdr3_nt
- TRBJ1-6 few TRBV7-3 CASSLSGASYNSPLHF TGTGCCAGCAGCTTAAGCGGGGCCTCCTATAATTCACCCCTCCACTTT
- TRBJ2-2 - TRBV29-1 CSVAGPNTGELFF TGCAGCGTTGCAGGTCCCAACACCGGGGAGCTGTTTTTT
- TRBJ1-1 - TRBV10-3 CAIRVSSRDHEAFF TGTGCCATCCGGGTTAGTAGCAGGGACCATGAAGCTTTCTTT
TRBD2 TRBJ2-1 few TRBV6-6 CASSFGLAGGEGSYNEQFF TGTGCCAGCAGTTTCGGACTAGCGGGGGGGGAGGGGTCCTACAATGAGCAGTTCTTC
TRBD1 TRBJ1-3 few TRBV6-5 CASSRRTGGTGNTIYF TGTGCCAGCAGTCGAAGGACAGGGGGGACAGGAAACACCATATATTTT
- TRBJ2-1 - TRBV6-1 CASSDSDRYYNEQFF TGTGCCAGCAGTGACTCAGACAGGTACTACAATGAGCAGTTCTTC
- TRBJ2-7 - TRBV7-8 CASSSPGTITTGYEQYF TGTGCCAGCAGCTCACCCGGGACCATTACGACGGGCTACGAGCAGTACTTC
TRBD2 TRBJ2-1 few TRBV19 CASSILAGVTNEQFF TGTGCCAGTAGTATCCTAGCGGGGGTTACCAATGAGCAGTTCTTC
- TRBJ2-1 - TRBV7-6 CASSLEPFRVDPYNEQFF TGTGCTAGCAGCTTAGAACCCTTCAGGGTAGACCCCTACAATGAGCAGTTCTTC
- TRBJ1-1 few TRBV5-1 CASSSLDRPYTEAFF TGCGCCAGCAGCAGCCTTGACAGGCCGTACACTGAAGCTTTCTTT
TRBD1 TRBJ2-7 few TRBV7-6 CASSPGQVSSYEQYF TGTGCCAGCAGCCCCGGACAGGTGAGCTCCTACGAGCAGTACTTC
TRBD2 TRBJ2-5 - TRBV27 CASSLSLAEVAYF TGTGCCAGCAGTTTATCGCTAGCGGAGGTTGCGTACTTC
TRBD1 TRBJ2-7 - TRBV5-6 CTSSRRYRDRAYYEQYF TGTACCAGCAGCCGCAGGTATCGGGACAGGGCCTACTACGAGCAGTACTTC
TRBD1 TRBJ1-1 many TRBV6-1 CASSEEATGENTEAFF TGTGCCAGCAGTGAAGAGGCTACAGGGGAGAACACTGAAGCTTTCTTT
- TRBJ2-6 many TRBV7-2 CASSLGIKGMSSLANVLTF TGTGCCAGCAGCTTAGGAATAAAAGGGATGAGCAGCCTGGCCAACGTCCTGACTTTC
- TRBJ2-6 many TRBV6-6 CALGEGGPHPGANVLTF TGTGCCCTGGGGGAAGGCGGCCCTCACCCTGGGGCCAACGTCCTGACTTTC
- TRBJ1-2 - TRBV20-1 CSASSSYGYTF TGCAGTGCTAGCTCCTCCTATGGCTACACCTTC
TRBD2 TRBJ2-1 many TRBV7-9 CASSLPSGTSKNEQFF TGTGCCAGCAGCCTACCTTCCGGGACTAGCAAAAATGAGCAGTTCTTC
- TRBJ1-1 few TRBV5-1 CASIPPGGTEAFF TGCGCCAGCATCCCACCCGGGGGGACTGAAGCTTTCTTT
TRBD1 TRBJ2-3 - TRBV24-1 CATIGTGNPDTQYF TGTGCCACCATTGGGACAGGGAACCCCGATACGCAGTATTTT
- TRBJ1-1 - TRBV28 CASTDRTLLNTEAFF TGTGCCAGCACCGACAGGACCTTGTTGAACACTGAAGCTTTCTTT
TRBD1 TRBJ1-2 - TRBV6-5 CASSYSTGGFNGYTF TGTGCCAGCAGTTACTCGACAGGGGGTTTCAATGGCTACACCTTC
- TRBJ1-1 few TRBV28 CASRSGRIMNTEAFF TGTGCCAGCAGGTCCGGGCGCATAATGAACACTGAAGCTTTCTTT
- TRBJ2-2 few TRBV7-9 CASRRLGKGLDTGELFF TGTGCCAGCAGGCGTCTTGGGAAGGGTTTGGACACCGGGGAGCTGTTTTTT
- TRBJ2-5 - TRBV12-3/TRBV12-4 CASSLVVGGRETQYF TGTGCCAGCAGTTTAGTTGTTGGAGGGCGGGAGACCCAGTACTTC
- TRBJ2-6 once TRBV7-8 CASGLGAASVANVLTF TGTGCCAGCGGACTGGGGGCGGCCTCTGTGGCCAACGTCCTGACTTTC
TRBD2 TRBJ2-3 - TRBV7-4 CASSPNRRGAARTDAQYF TGTGCCAGCAGTCCCAACCGGCGGGGGGCCGCCCGCACAGATGCGCAGTATTTT
- TRBJ1-2 - TRBV5-1 CASSLVGASSNYGYTF TGCGCCAGCAGCTTGGTCGGGGCCAGTTCTAACTATGGCTACACCTTC
- TRBJ1-2 - TRBV4-1 CASSQDRGGYTF TGCGCCAGCAGCCAAGATCGGGGTGGCTACACCTTC
- TRBJ2-1 - TRBV27 CASISSNNEQFF TGTGCCAGCATATCCTCTAACAATGAGCAGTTCTTC
- TRBJ2-2 - TRBV28 CASNEGGDTGELFF TGTGCCAGCAATGAGGGGGGGGACACCGGGGAGCTGTTTTTT
TRBD2 TRBJ2-3 - TRBV7-3 CASSPSVGLAGDTQYF TGTGCCAGCAGCCCCTCCGTAGGACTAGCGGGGGATACGCAGTATTTT
- TRBJ1-2 few TRBV6-2/TRBV6-3 CATSTMQDRRYGYTF TGTGCCACGTCAACCATGCAGGACCGGCGCTATGGCTACACCTTC
- TRBJ2-3 - TRBV7-9 CASSRKPDTQYF TGTGCCAGTAGCAGGAAGCCAGATACGCAGTATTTT
TRBD1 TRBJ1-6 many TRBV7-8 CASSFGTGDGFSPLHF TGTGCCAGCAGCTTCGGGACAGGGGACGGTTTCTCACCCCTCCACTTT
TRBD1 TRBJ2-5 - TRBV5-5 CASSPGTGVPETQYF TGTGCCAGCAGCCCCGGGACAGGGGTTCCGGAGACCCAGTACTTC
- TRBJ2-3 few TRBV6-1 CASSEALRQPNPQYF TGTGCCAGCAGTGAAGCGCTTCGACAGCCCAATCCGCAGTATTTT
TRBD2 TRBJ2-5 - TRBV12-3/TRBV12-4 CASSMPLAGGQETQYF TGTGCCAGCAGTATGCCGCTAGCGGGGGGGCAAGAGACCCAGTACTTC
- TRBJ2-1 - TRBV7-6 CASSYLVGGEQFF TGTGCCAGCAGCTATTTAGTCGGCGGTGAGCAGTTCTTC
TRBD2 TRBJ2-3 many TRBV11-2 CASSFWGGPTDTQYF TGTGCCAGCAGCTTTTGGGGGGGACCCACAGATACGCAGTATTTT
- TRBJ1-2 - TRBV12-3/TRBV12-4 CASSLGAHGYTF TGTGCCAGCAGTTTAGGAGCCCATGGCTACACCTTC
- TRBJ1-6 - TRBV12-5 CASGLWRGDNSPLHF TGTGCTAGTGGTTTGTGGCGGGGCGATAATTCACCCCTCCACTTT
- TRBJ1-2 - TRBV19 CASISDPQSIIYGYTF TGTGCCAGTATAAGTGATCCGCAGAGTATCATCTATGGCTACACCTTC
TRBD2 TRBJ2-3 many TRBV7-8 CASSLPSSGGTAFFGTDTQYF TGTGCCAGCAGCTTACCCTCTAGCGGGGGAACCGCATTTTTTGGCACAGATACGCAGTATTTT
TRBD2 TRBJ2-3 few TRBV28 CASSKTRGGRDTQYF TGTGCCAGCAGTAAAACTCGCGGGGGGCGAGATACGCAGTATTTT
- TRBJ2-5 - TRBV27 CASGPVETQYF TGTGCCAGCGGCCCCGTAGAGACCCAGTACTTC
- TRBJ2-3 - TRBV28 CASSPDGYTDTQYF TGTGCCAGCAGTCCGGACGGATACACAGATACGCAGTATTTT